Below are 27 T cell receptor beta chains sequenced from a single sample in a study of cytomegalovirus exposure and HLA in healthy donors. The PCR made use of 60 Vbeta and 13 Jbeta primers. Method: immunoSEQ multiplex PCR; TCRdb's copy keeps in-frame clones and lacks some. Of fewer than 250,000 clones listed, 60% to 80% were seen once; the top ten hold about 2%. The sample comprised PBMCs. The receptors were gathered from a male donor in good health and CMV-seronegative.

J is TRBJ2-3 and V is TRBV5-1; 11 bases fit TRBD1. Germline CDR1 reads SGHRS; CDR2 reads YFSETQ. CDR3 length: 16 residues. The trim removed 1 base at V and 4 bases at J, leaving 5 bases unmatched. The DNA of the CDR3 is TGCGCCAGCAGCTTGCTGGACAGGGGGCCCTCAGATACGCAGTATTTT. It is translated as CASSLLDRGPSDTQYF.

This clone came up once. The chain joins TRBV4-3 to TRBJ2-3; no reliable D call. The CDR3 has 14 amino acids. Trimming removed 0 bases at V and 0 bases at J, with 4 bases between. Germline V lookup: CDR1 LGHNA, CDR2 YSLEER. The CDR3 nucleotides are TGCGCCAGCAGCCAAGATCCTAGCACAGATACGCAGTATTTT. It encodes CASSQDPSTDTQYF.

The chain carries TRBV9 and TRBJ2-5, with D unresolved. Germline CDR1 reads SGDLS; CDR2 reads YYNGEE. Trimming stripped 1 base from V and 1 base from J, with 8 bases between. The CDR3 consists of 14 residues. The CDR3 region is CASSVSHSQETQYF. The DNA of the CDR3 is TGTGCCAGCAGCGTATCGCACAGCCAAGAGACCCAGTACTTC.

The rearrangement uses TRBV19 and TRBJ2-5; 7 bases agree with TRBD1. Per germline, CDR1 LNHDA and CDR2 SQIVND (reference sequence). There are 14 residues in the CDR3. The ends lost 5 bases at V and 7 bases at J; junction bases unmatched: 10. In DNA, the CDR3 is TGTGCCAGTAGTGCCGGGACAGCCAATCCGACCCAGTACTTC. Protein: CASSAGTANPTQYF.

Only one count was recorded for this clone. The J gene is TRBJ2-1, the V gene TRBV27, with TRBD2 matching 9 bases. After removal of 7 bases from V and 4 bases from J, the junction contained 8 bases not matched to a gene. Germline CDR1 MNHEY, CDR2 SMNVEV (reference sequence). This CDR3 comprises 15 residues. The CDR3 sequence: CASTAGAGGYNEQFF. The CDR3 bases are TGTGCCAGCACCGCTGGGGCGGGGGGGTACAATGAGCAGTTCTTC.

This clone was detected only a few times. The rearrangement links TRBV5-1 to TRBJ2-1; 10 positions match TRBD2. The CDR3 runs 15 residues. The V gene's germline CDR1 is SGHRS and CDR2 YFSETQ. The V segment lost 1 base and the J segment 6 bases; nucleotides outside the gene matches: 4. The CDR3 loop is CASSLKREGPNEQFF. The CDR3 DNA sequence: TGCGCCAGCAGCTTGAAGCGGGAGGGCCCCAATGAGCAGTTCTTC.

J is TRBJ1-1 and V is TRBV9; a possible D gene is TRBD1 (6 bases). With 3 bases removed from V and 1 base from J, the gap between germline ends came to 13 bases. Germline V gene data show CDR1 as SGDLS and CDR2 as YYNGEE. The CDR3 consists of 15 residues. The CDR3 nucleotides are TGTGCCAGCAGCGCCCCGGGACACGAGAACACTGAAGCTTTCTTT. Protein sequence: CASSAPGHENTEAFF.

As DNA, the CDR3 is TGTGCCAGCAGCTATCCTCGGACAGGGACAAACACTGAAGCTTTCTTT. Translated: CASSYPRTGTNTEAFF. The J gene is TRBJ1-1, the V gene TRBV5-5; TRBD1 aligns across 8 bases. Germline CDR1 SGHKS, CDR2 YYEKEE (reference sequence). CDR3 size: 16 residues. Unmatched junction bases numbered 9, after V lost 3 bases and J lost 2 bases. Complete variable domain (other parts from reference TRBV5-5 and TRBJ1-1): DAGVTQSPTHLIKTRGQQVTLRCSPISGHKSVSWYQQVLGQGPQFIFQYYEKEERGRGNFPDRFSARQFPNYSSELNVNALLLGDSALYLCASSYPRTGTNTEAFFGQGTRLTVV.

This clone was recorded once. CDR3 coding DNA: TGTGCCAGCATCCGAAGACAGGGCGCTGAAGCTTTCTTT. Translation: CASIRRQGAEAFF. This sequence joins TRBV6-1 and TRBJ1-1; TRBD1 matches at 7 bases. Germline loops: CDR1 MNHNS, CDR2 SASEGT. This CDR3 is 13 amino acids long. Unmatched junction bases numbered 8, after V lost 7 bases and J lost 6 bases.

This chain links TRBV4-3 with TRBJ2-3, with 9 positions matching TRBD1. The CDR3 contains 16 residues. CDR1 and CDR2 (germline): LGHNA, YSLEER. V lost 1 base and J lost 3; bases outside the gene matches: 5. CDR3 protein: CASSQVGTGRTDTQYF. The CDR3 nucleotides are TGCGCCAGCAGCCAAGTAGGGACAGGGCGGACAGATACGCAGTATTTT.

CDR3 nucleotides: TGTGCCAGCAGCTCAAGACTAGCGGTCTCCTACGAGCAGTACTTC. Translating gives CASSSRLAVSYEQYF. V and J are TRBV7-9 and TRBJ2-7; 9 bases agree with TRBD2. Per the germline V gene, CDR1 is SEHNR and CDR2 is FQNEAQ (reference sequence). The CDR3 has 15 amino acids. V was pared by 4 bases and J by 0 bases, with 4 bases of the junction left unmatched. The entire variable domain, with the rest obtained from reference TRBV7-9 and TRBJ2-7, is as follows: DTGVSQNPRHKITKRGQNVTFRCDPISEHNRLYWYRQTLGQGPEFLTYFQNEAQLEKSRLLSDRFSAERPKGSFSTLEIQRTEQGDSAMYLCASSSRLAVSYEQYFGPGTRLTVT.

The chain recombines TRBV30 with TRBJ1-1, with TRBD1 as a possible D gene (6 bases). Trimming stripped 4 bases from V and 6 bases from J, with 12 bases between. Germline loops: CDR1 GTSNPN, CDR2 SVGIG (reference sequence). CDR3 length: 12 residues. The CDR3 loop reads CAWTGGSAEAFF. The CDR3 coding sequence is TGTGCCTGGACGGGGGGCAGCGCTGAAGCTTTCTTT.

The V and J genes are TRBV7-9 and TRBJ2-5; D might be TRBD1 (5 bases). The CDR3 runs to 12 residues. Trimming stripped 5 bases from V and 5 bases from J, with 9 bases between. The V gene's germline CDR1 is SEHNR and CDR2 FQNEAQ (reference sequence). CDR3 amino acids: CASSQGRETQYF. The DNA for the CDR3 is TGTGCCAGCAGCCAGGGTCGCGAGACCCAGTACTTC. Complete variable domain (other parts from reference TRBV7-9 and TRBJ2-5): DTGVSQNPRHKITKRGQNVTFRCDPISEHNRLYWYRQTLGQGPEFLTYFQNEAQLEKSRLLSDRFSAERPKGSFSTLEIQRTEQGDSAMYLCASSQGRETQYFGPGTRLLVL.

The CDR3 region has the DNA TGTGCCACCAGCAGAGATCTCCTAGCGTCCTCCTACAATGAGCAGTTCTTC. Its translation is CATSRDLLASSYNEQFF. The gene calls are TRBV15 and TRBJ2-1; D is perhaps TRBD2 (6 bases). The V gene lost 0 bases and the J gene lost 0 bases, with 12 bases spanning the gap. Germline V CDR1 and CDR2: LNHNV, YYDKDF (reference sequence). The CDR3 has 17 amino acids.

This clone was seen only a few times. This chain links TRBV30 with TRBJ1-5; TRBD1 is a possible D gene (6 bases). V lost 0 bases, J lost 1 base, and 13 bases lay in between. This CDR3 has 16 residues. Germline CDR1 and CDR2: GTSNPN and SVGIG (reference sequence). This chain's CDR3 is CAWSVAGAKSNQPQHF. The CDR3, as DNA: TGTGCCTGGAGTGTAGCGGGGGCGAAGAGCAATCAGCCCCAGCATTTT.

The rearrangement links TRBV6-5 to TRBJ2-7, with TRBD1 as a possible D gene (5 bases). The CDR3 contains 14 residues. Germline V lookup: CDR1 MNHEY, CDR2 SVGAGI. V was cut by 6 bases and J by 3 bases, with 15 bases left in between. In DNA form, the CDR3 reads TGTGCCAGCAGCAGAGGACACACCCTCTACGAGCAGTACTTC. This translates into CASSRGHTLYEQYF.

This clone was recorded only once. The chain recombines TRBV30 with TRBJ2-1, with 9 bases identical to TRBD2. Per the germline V gene, CDR1 is GTSNPN and CDR2 is SVGIG (reference sequence). This CDR3 has 15 amino acids. J was trimmed by 2 bases and V by 3 bases; bases with no gene match: 5. The CDR3 nucleotides read TGTGCCTGGAGCATTCTAGCGGGGCCCTACAATGAGCAGTTCTTC. Its translation: CAWSILAGPYNEQFF. The variable domain in full, completed from reference TRBV30 and TRBJ2-1, reads SQTIHQWPATLVQPVGSPLSLECTVEGTSNPNLYWYRQAAGRGLQLLFYSVGIGQISSEVPQNLSASRPQDRQFILSSKKLLLSDSGFYLCAWSILAGPYNEQFFGPGTRLTVL.

The chain has TRBV11-2 and TRBJ2-4, with 9 bases identical to TRBD1. J lost 10 bases, V lost 5 bases, and 6 bases had no gene match. The CDR3 is made up of 13 amino acids. Per the germline V gene, CDR1 is SGHAT and CDR2 is FQNNGV. The DNA of the CDR3 is TGTGCCAGCAGCCATGAGACAGGGGGTATTCAGTACTTC. Protein: CASSHETGGIQYF.

The chain is built from TRBV5-4 and TRBJ1-4; weak D call: TRBD1 (5 bases). The V end lost 5 bases, the J end lost 7 bases, and 12 bases lay between the germline ends. This CDR3 has 13 residues. Germline assignment: CDR1 SGHNT and CDR2 YYREEE (reference sequence). The CDR3 DNA reads as TGTGCCAGCAGTTCGCAGGGTTCTGAAAAACTGTTTTTT. It specifies CASSSQGSEKLFF.

V gene TRBV6-5 combines with J gene TRBJ1-1; 9 positions match TRBD1. With V trimmed by 7 bases and J by 5 bases, 8 bases remained unmatched. The CDR3 has 14 amino acids. CDR1 MNHEY and CDR2 SVGAGI come from the germline V gene. CDR3 coding DNA: TGTGCCAGCAACAAACAGGGGGCTGGGACTGAAGCTTTCTTT. Translated: CASNKQGAGTEAFF.

This clone came up a few times. The genes are TRBV5-5 and TRBJ1-1; 7 bases are a match to TRBD1. Germline V gene lookup returns CDR1 SGHKS and CDR2 YYEKEE (reference sequence). The CDR3 loop spans 17 amino acids. The V gene end was trimmed by 0 bases and the J gene end by 5 bases; junction bases not matched to a gene: 13. This CDR3 reads CASSLEAGGGGRTEAFF. The CDR3 bases are TGTGCCAGCAGCTTGGAGGCGGGCGGAGGGGGCAGGACTGAAGCTTTCTTT.

Comments on this clone: The sample carries other DNA sequences with the same CDR3. This rearrangement joins TRBV7-6 to TRBJ2-7; 12 nucleotides agree with TRBD2. The CDR3 spans 15 residues. Germline loops: CDR1 SGHVS, CDR2 FNYEAQ. The V gene end was trimmed by 5 bases and the J gene end by 5 bases; junction bases not matched to a gene: 7. CDR3 in amino acids: CASSALAGGPDEQYF. CDR3 bases: TGTGCCAGCAGCGCCCTAGCGGGAGGGCCAGACGAGCAGTACTTC. Full variable domain (remainder filled in from reference TRBV7-6 and TRBJ2-7): GAGVSQSPRYKVTKRGQDVALRCDPISGHVSLYWYRQALGQGPEFLTYFNYEAQQDKSGLPNDRFSAERPEGSISTLTIQRTEQRDSAMYRCASSALAGGPDEQYFGPGTRLTVT.

The chain recombines TRBV13 with TRBJ1-2; D remains unclear. The V end was cut by 5 bases, the J end by 7 bases, with 20 bases between. The CDR3 has 15 amino acids. The germline V gene encodes CDR1 PRHDT and CDR2 FYEKMQ (reference sequence). CDR3 in amino acids: CASSDGRAVWTGYTF. DNA for the CDR3: TGTGCCAGCAGCGACGGGCGGGCAGTGTGGACTGGCTACACCTTC.

The CDR3 sequence is CASRGLAGLNEQFF. CDR3 bases: TGTGCCAGCAGGGGACTAGCGGGATTGAATGAGCAGTTCTTC. This chain links TRBV28 with TRBJ2-1; 13 bases are shared with TRBD2. The V gene end was trimmed by 6 bases and the J gene end by 7 bases; junction bases not matched to a gene: 3. Germline CDR1 is MDHEN and CDR2 is SYDVKM. The CDR3 is 14 amino acids.

The genes are TRBV28 and TRBJ1-4, with unresolved D. Germline V gives CDR1 MDHEN, CDR2 SYDVKM. Trimming took off 4 bases at V and 6 bases at J, with 3 bases between the two ends. This CDR3 comprises 11 residues. This CDR3 reads CASSSDEKLFF. The CDR3 DNA sequence: TGTGCCAGCAGTTCGGATGAAAAACTGTTTTTT.

This clone was detected only once. V and J are TRBV7-8 and TRBJ1-5; 12 nucleotides align to TRBD1. This CDR3 has 17 residues. The germline CDR1 and CDR2 sequences are SGHVS and FQNEAQ. Trimming cost V 2 bases and J 4 bases; bases outside gene matches: 6. The CDR3 loop reads CASSLSGQGARNQPQHF. The CDR3 DNA follows: TGTGCCAGCAGCTTATCGGGACAGGGGGCTAGAAATCAGCCCCAGCATTTT.

The chain joins TRBV7-2 to TRBJ2-1; 10 nucleotides match TRBD2. The CDR3 spans 13 residues. V lost 7 bases to trimming and J lost 12 bases; unmatched junction nucleotides: 9. Germline assignment: CDR1 SGHTA and CDR2 FQGNSA. CDR3 coding DNA: TGTGCCAGCAACAGAGCGGGGGGGCCGTCGCAGTTCTTC. This translates into CASNRAGGPSQFF.